This T cell receptor beta chain was observed in a study of neoadjuvant anti-PD-1 for oral cavity cancer (dated by TCRdb to about 2021). As for the study more broadly: Before curative-intent surgical resection, most patients were given three to four biweekly doses of nivolumab at 3 mg/kg. Patients without progression received a fourth nivolumab dose around day 43 and underwent definitive surgical resection on days 50-56. Under RECIST 1.1, a patient counted as a responder if showing complete response, partial response or stable disease, and as a non-responder if showing progression. The parent correlative cohort had about a dozen patients and a response rate of approximately 30%. The investigation overall reported the following: Higher pretreatment blood Treg/Th17 ratios correlated with higher pretreatment blood TCRbeta clonality and lower post-treatment tumor TCRbeta clonality. After neoadjuvant nivolumab, significantly higher T cell clonality (Gini index) was found within PBMCs in non-responders than in responders. Only a few patients per response group were included in the TCR analyses, and the authors called for validation in larger cohorts.

For deep sequencing, each PBMC sample was run in six replicates, with libraries mostly built from 400 to 550 ng of input genomic DNA. The immunoSEQ hsTCRbeta kit was used to prepare TCRbeta libraries according to the manufacturer's instructions. The finished libraries were brought together in one pool at approximately 3 nM, which was then read using an Illumina NovaSeq 6000 S4 flow cell. On the authors' methods: The immunoSEQ Analyzer was used for raw data preprocessing and quality control. The analysis was restricted to productive rearrangements, with each unique CDR3 amino acid sequence defining a clonotype. Using the R package tcR, the researchers computed the Gini-Simpson index as their estimate of repertoire clonality. Student's t test was used to compare Gini indices, and Pearson correlation was used to assess associations with tumor size change. The clones in this table, taken by TCRdb from immuneACCESS, are in-frame only. Not every clone is retained; where verified, under half of the shortfall comes from an unresolved V gene, and the cause of the rest is unknown. The V and J calls and the clone size are those of that table, but D and trimming were determined from the DNA. The sample table records about 80,000 clones; approximately 80% of these occur just once. The top ten clonotypes cover around 3.1% of the sample.

In light of the paper, this sample's time point label describes: before neoadjuvant nivolumab. Patients had been newly diagnosed with stage II-IVA oral cavity squamous cell carcinoma, and no prior systemic or radiation treatment had been given to the patients. The cohort was composed of patients with HPV-negative, locally advanced oral cavity squamous cell carcinoma. No culture maintenance or expansion was done, as the peripheral blood mononuclear cells went straight to analysis. Samples were obtained from a longitudinal correlative study of a single-arm phase II trial of neoadjuvant nivolumab in oral cavity squamous cell carcinoma. Subject-matched pre- and post-treatment PBMCs and tumors from three responders and three non-responders underwent genomic DNA-based TCRbeta sequencing. Peripheral blood mononuclear cells were collected once before nivolumab treatment and again after treatment, at the time of surgery. Genomic DNA was isolated from PBMCs using the Maxwell RSC DNA from Cells kit.

Points on this clone: Its antigen remains unidentified. Base qualities are not recorded, but no much larger clone differs from it by a single base.

Trimming takes 4 bases off V and 0 bases off J; junction bases not matched to a gene: 3. The CDR3 covers 16 residues, taking in both the cysteine and the phenylalanine. The only DNA kept is the CDR3, 48 bases in frame from the first base. CDR1 SGHVS and CDR2 FQNEAQ were looked up in the germline V gene. The rearrangement joined TRBV7-8 to TRBJ2-3, with 11 bases matching TRBD2. The TCR was taken from a person between 40 and 85 years old with oral cavity squamous cell carcinoma. This specimen consisted of PBMCs, obtained before nivolumab (anti-PD-1) treatment. Here is the DNA: TGTGCCAGCAGCTCTTTAGCGGGAGGGAGCACAGATACGCAGTATTTT. It translates to CASSSLAGGSTDTQYF.